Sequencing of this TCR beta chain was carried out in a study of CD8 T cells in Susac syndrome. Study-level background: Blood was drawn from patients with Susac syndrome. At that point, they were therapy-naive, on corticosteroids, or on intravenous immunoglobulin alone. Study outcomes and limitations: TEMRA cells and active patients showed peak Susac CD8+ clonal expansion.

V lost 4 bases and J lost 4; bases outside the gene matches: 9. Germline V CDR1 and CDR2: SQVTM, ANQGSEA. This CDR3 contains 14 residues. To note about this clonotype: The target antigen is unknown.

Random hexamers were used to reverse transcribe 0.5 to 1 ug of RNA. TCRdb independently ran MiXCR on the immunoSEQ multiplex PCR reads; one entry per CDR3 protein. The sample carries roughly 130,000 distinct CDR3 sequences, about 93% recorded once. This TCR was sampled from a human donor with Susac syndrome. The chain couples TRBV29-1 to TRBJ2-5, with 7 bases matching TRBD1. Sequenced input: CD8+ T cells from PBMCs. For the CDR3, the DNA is TGCAGCGTTGTAAGGGGGCGCGAGTTAGAGACCCAGTACTTC. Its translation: CSVVRGRELETQYF.